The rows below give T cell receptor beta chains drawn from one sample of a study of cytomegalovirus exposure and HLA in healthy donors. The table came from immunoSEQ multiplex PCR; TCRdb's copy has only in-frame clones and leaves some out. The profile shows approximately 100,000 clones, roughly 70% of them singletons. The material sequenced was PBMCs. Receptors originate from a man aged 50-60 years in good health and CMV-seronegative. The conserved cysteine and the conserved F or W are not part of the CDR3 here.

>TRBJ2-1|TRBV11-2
ASSPGDEQF
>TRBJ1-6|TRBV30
AFHRANSPLH
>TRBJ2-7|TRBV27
ASRLSWTGGSYEQY
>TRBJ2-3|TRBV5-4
ASSFRQGSDTQY
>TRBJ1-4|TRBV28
ASSWHQGPEKLF
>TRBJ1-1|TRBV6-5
ASSPGTLNTEAF
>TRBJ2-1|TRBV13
ASSLARGLAGLDEQF
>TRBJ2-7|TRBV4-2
ASSPGLEGYEQY
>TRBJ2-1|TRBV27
ASSSGLAGGSSYNEQF
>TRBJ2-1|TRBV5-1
ASSFPPPLAGGSYNEQF
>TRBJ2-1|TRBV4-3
ASSQDSGVAGGPHNEQF
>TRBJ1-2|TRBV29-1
SVVNGGNYGYT
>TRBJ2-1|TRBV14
ASSQVGAGYNEQF
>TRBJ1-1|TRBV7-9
ASSLGDRGFNTEAF
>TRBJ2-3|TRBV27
ASSFVTSGGADTQY
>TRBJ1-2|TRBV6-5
ASMEANYGYT
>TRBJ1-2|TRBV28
ASRRLSGSGYT
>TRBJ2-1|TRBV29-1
STGQGNGNEQF
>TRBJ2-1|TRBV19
ASSIPQVNNNEQF
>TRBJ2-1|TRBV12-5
ASGLLGQGFNEQF
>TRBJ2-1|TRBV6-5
ASSFGQNYEQF
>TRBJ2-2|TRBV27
ASLPPSGQNTGELF
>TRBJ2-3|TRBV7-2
ASSPRTGGSDTQY
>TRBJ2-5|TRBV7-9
ASSPRQGVETQY
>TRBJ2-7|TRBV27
ASSLSGGGRGRSYEQY
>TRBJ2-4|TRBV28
ASSLTRIQY
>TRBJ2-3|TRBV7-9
ASSLGLAGSTDTQY
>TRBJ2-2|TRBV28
ASGLAGGPGGELF
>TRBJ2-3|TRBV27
ASSSRLALDTQY
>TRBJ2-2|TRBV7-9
ASSFTGGTGELF
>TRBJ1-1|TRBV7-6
ASSYRQGNTEAF
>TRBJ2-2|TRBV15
ATKVDRGIAGELF
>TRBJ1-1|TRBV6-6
ASRDRGGAEAF
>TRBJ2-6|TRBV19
ASSSRGINSGANVLT
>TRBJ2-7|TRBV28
ASRSTSGHSYEQY
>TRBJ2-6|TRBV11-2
ASSLSRFLT
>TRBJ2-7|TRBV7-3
ASSLNSLDGEQY
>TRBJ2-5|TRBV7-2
ASSQAGTEPAGQY
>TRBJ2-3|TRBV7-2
ASSRFQSTDTQY
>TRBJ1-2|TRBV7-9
ASSSPYRETVFVYGYT